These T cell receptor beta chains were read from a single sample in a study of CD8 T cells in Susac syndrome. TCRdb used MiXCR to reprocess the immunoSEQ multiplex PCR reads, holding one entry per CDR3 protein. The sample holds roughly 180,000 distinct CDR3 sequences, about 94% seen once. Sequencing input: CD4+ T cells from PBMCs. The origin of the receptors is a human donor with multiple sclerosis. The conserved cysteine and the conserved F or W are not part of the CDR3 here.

CDR3 protein: ASRSSETQY; J gene: TRBJ2-5; V gene: TRBV6-1
CDR3 protein: ASSGTGTSGIQETQY; J gene: TRBJ2-5; V gene: TRBV11-2
CDR3 protein: ASSQELRARNEQY; J gene: TRBJ2-7; V gene: TRBV4-1
CDR3 protein: ASSLGRGSSYEQY; J gene: TRBJ2-7; V gene: TRBV7-2
CDR3 protein: ASSTDGGSYNEQF; J gene: TRBJ2-1; V gene: TRBV7-2
CDR3 protein: ASRAMDRSGNQPQH; J gene: TRBJ1-5; V gene: TRBV19
CDR3 protein: ASSLDGSTDYEQY; J gene: TRBJ2-7; V gene: TRBV5-1
CDR3 protein: ASGTGEKLVQY; J gene: TRBJ2-7; V gene: TRBV5-1
CDR3 protein: ASSVDYSYEQY; J gene: TRBJ2-7; V gene: TRBV9
CDR3 protein: ATGYEQY; J gene: TRBJ2-7; V gene: TRBV24-1
CDR3 protein: ASSQDMSSSYNEQF; J gene: TRBJ2-1; V gene: TRBV4-1
CDR3 protein: ASSPSTAGSGYTEAF; J gene: TRBJ1-1; V gene: TRBV18
CDR3 protein: ASSHQSAGGPETQY; J gene: TRBJ2-5; V gene: TRBV3-1
CDR3 protein: ATSGMRWSGNQPQH; J gene: TRBJ1-5; V gene: TRBV15
CDR3 protein: ASSFGDNQPQH; J gene: TRBJ1-5; V gene: TRBV5-1
CDR3 protein: ASSGNTGAGNTIY; J gene: TRBJ1-3; V gene: TRBV5-1
CDR3 protein: ATSESRGEAF; J gene: TRBJ1-1; V gene: TRBV24-1
CDR3 protein: ASSLAGYSHTDTQY; J gene: TRBJ2-3; V gene: TRBV5-6
CDR3 protein: ASSLPGQGAHEQF; J gene: TRBJ2-1; V gene: TRBV5-4
CDR3 protein: AWSGLGQGTDTQY; J gene: TRBJ2-3; V gene: TRBV30
CDR3 protein: ATSRDKRETQY; J gene: TRBJ2-5; V gene: TRBV15
CDR3 protein: ASSLGQLGINQPQH; J gene: TRBJ1-5; V gene: TRBV7-2
CDR3 protein: ASSQWGLAGGYNEQF; J gene: TRBJ2-1; V gene: TRBV14
CDR3 protein: ASSYLDTDTQY; J gene: TRBJ2-3; V gene: TRBV6-6
CDR3 protein: ASRSPGLSYEQY; J gene: TRBJ2-7; V gene: TRBV10-2
CDR3 protein: ASSFLQGRNEQY; J gene: TRBJ2-7; V gene: TRBV5-1
CDR3 protein: SVAQRSGVYNEQF; J gene: TRBJ2-1; V gene: TRBV29-1
CDR3 protein: ASSPQGTSIYEQY; J gene: TRBJ2-7; V gene: TRBV9
CDR3 protein: ASSWEGGPYNEQF; J gene: TRBJ2-1; V gene: TRBV6-5
CDR3 protein: ASRRGTSGGDEQF; J gene: TRBJ2-1; V gene: TRBV12-3/TRBV12-4
CDR3 protein: ASSPLRPGTQY; J gene: TRBJ2-3; V gene: TRBV4-2
CDR3 protein: ASSLSTISTYEQY; J gene: TRBJ2-7; V gene: TRBV5-1
CDR3 protein: AWSRRNYGYT; J gene: TRBJ1-2; V gene: TRBV30
CDR3 protein: ASSFQQAQETQY; J gene: TRBJ2-5; V gene: TRBV7-2
CDR3 protein: AWSKRETAYQETQY; J gene: TRBJ2-5; V gene: TRBV30
CDR3 protein: ASSLGLAGVRATGELF; J gene: TRBJ2-2; V gene: TRBV5-4
CDR3 protein: ASSSRGALLISGANVLT; J gene: TRBJ2-6; V gene: TRBV5-6
CDR3 protein: ASSILGGGGTVNTEAF; J gene: TRBJ1-1; V gene: TRBV27
CDR3 protein: ACPGLPEVYGYT; J gene: TRBJ1-2; V gene: TRBV30